The 20 T cell receptor beta chains below were found in one sample sequenced in a study of T-cell reconstitution after alpha-beta-depleted transplantation in children (dated by TCRdb to the mid-2010s). The library was built by means of PCR. Sequencing used an Illumina HiSeq 2500. TCR library preparation used molecular barcoding, with unique molecular identifiers applied to normalize quantification of the TCRbeta repertoire. Using fastp at Q25 and MiXCR, TCRdb reprocessed the public reads and kept productive beta chains. Identical CDR3 proteins give one entry, which carries the most common genes and DNA. A total of under 300,000 distinct CDR3 sequences appear in this sample, roughly a tenth of them only once. In total, the top ten clones hold about 5% of the sample. This sample comprised PBMCs from the stem cell graft donor, obtained from the stem cell graft. The receptors come from a human donor who donated a stem cell graft to a child with SCID.

In this sample, this clonotype turned up many times. The V and J genes are TRBV7-2 and TRBJ2-7; either TRBD1 or TRBD2 may supply D (5 bases each). CDR1 is SGHTA and CDR2 is FQGNSA in the germline V gene. The CDR3 covers 15 residues. Trimming stripped 2 bases from V and 3 bases from J, with 14 bases between. The DNA for the CDR3 is TGTGCCAGCAGCTTATTCGCAGGGAGCGACTACGAGCAGTACTTC. Translated, it gives CASSLFAGSDYEQYF.

This clonotype appeared a few times. The rearrangement uses TRBV18 and TRBJ1-2, with D possibly matching TRBD1 (5 bases). The V end lost 3 bases, the J end lost 4 bases, and 15 bases lay between the germline ends. The germline CDR1 and CDR2 sequences are KGHSH and LQKENI. The CDR3 is made up of 15 amino acids. The CDR3 nucleotides read TGTGCCAGCTCACCCGGGGCGGACTCCATCTATGGCTACACCTTC. It translates to CASSPGADSIYGYTF.

This clonotype came up many times. The chain recombines TRBV20-1 with TRBJ2-7; D ambiguous. Trimming cost V 2 bases and J 3 bases, with 14 bases left between them. CDR3 length: 14 residues. Per germline, CDR1 DFQATT and CDR2 SNEGSKA (reference sequence). CDR3 region: CSARTPETVYEQYF. The CDR3, as DNA: TGCAGTGCTAGAACCCCCGAGACGGTCTACGAGCAGTACTTC.

Turning to this clonotype: Given a much more abundant clone one base away, this may be a read error. The DNA for the CDR3 is TGTGCCAGCGGCTTAGTCGCAGGGGGATCGAGCTCCTACGAGCAGTACTTC. Protein: CASGLVAGGSSSYEQYF. This rearrangement joins TRBV7-2 to TRBJ2-7, with 7 nucleotides matching TRBD1. The germline V gene has CDR1 SGHTA and CDR2 FQGNSA. This CDR3 comprises 17 residues.

At least ten counts were recorded for this clonotype. The chain employs TRBV20-1 and TRBJ2-7; D unclear. Germline lookup yields CDR1 DFQATT and CDR2 SNEGSKA (reference sequence). The CDR3 totals 14 residues. Trimming cost V 3 bases and J 2 bases, with 14 bases left between them. The chain's CDR3 is CSARVYRPTYEQYF. In nucleotides, the CDR3 is TGCAGTGCTAGGGTGTATAGGCCAACCTACGAGCAGTACTTC.

This clonotype has a count of ten or more. The chain has TRBV5-1 and TRBJ2-3; D remains unclear. There are 15 residues in the CDR3. V lost 4 bases and J 5 bases, leaving 17 bases between the germline ends. The germline CDR1 and CDR2 sequences are SGHRS and YFSETQ. The CDR3 coding sequence is TGCGCCAGCAGCCTTACACCGACCCTGGGAGATACGCAGTATTTT. This codes for CASSLTPTLGDTQYF. The full variable domain, rest sourced from reference TRBV5-1 and TRBJ2-3, is KAGVTQTPRYLIKTRGQQVTLSCSPISGHRSVSWYQQTPGQGLQFLFEYFSETQRNKGNFPGRFSGRQFSNSRSEMNVSTLELGDSALYLCASSLTPTLGDTQYFGPGTRLTVL.

This clonotype has at least ten counts. The V gene is TRBV7-3, the J gene TRBJ2-3; possibly TRBD2 for D (5 bases). CDR1 and CDR2 (germline): SGHTA, FQGTGA. Trimming pared 2 bases from V and 5 bases from J, leaving 14 bases between. The CDR3 runs to 15 residues. The CDR3 DNA reads as TGTGCCAGCAGCTTAGGTGTAGGCGGAGGAGATACGCAGTATTTT. Protein product: CASSLGVGGGDTQYF.

This clonotype was recorded at least ten times. The chain has TRBV29-1 and TRBJ1-1; D gene unclear. CDR3 size: 11 residues. Germline V gene sequence: CDR1 SQVTM, CDR2 ANQGSEA. The chain's CDR3 is CTPYLNTEAFF. In DNA, the CDR3 is TGCACCCCCTATCTGAACACTGAAGCTTTCTTT.

This clonotype came up a few times. J is TRBJ2-3 and V is TRBV18; 8 bases map to TRBD2. The CDR3 consists of 16 residues. CDR1 and CDR2 from the germline V gene are KGHSH and LQKENI. V was clipped by 6 bases and J by 6 bases; unmatched bases: 14. CDR3 coding DNA: TGTGCCAGCTCCCCCGACCGAGCGGGGGATGAGGATACGCAGTATTTT. Translated, it gives CASSPDRAGDEDTQYF.

This clonotype has only a few counts. V and J are TRBV2 and TRBJ1-3; TRBD1 is a possible D gene (5 bases). The V end was cut by 4 bases, the J end by 7 bases, with 11 bases between. CDR1 is SNHLY, CDR2 FYNNEI, per germline. The CDR3 has 13 residues. The CDR3 DNA reads as TGTGCCAGCAGTGTTCAGGGAAGTAACACCATATATTTT. It is translated as CASSVQGSNTIYF. Drawing the rest from reference TRBV2 and TRBJ1-3, the complete variable domain is EPEVTQTPSHQVTQMGQEVILRCVPISNHLYFYWYRQILGQKVEFLVSFYNNEISEKSEIFDDQFSVERPDGSNFTLKIRSTKLEDSAMYFCASSVQGSNTIYFGEGSWLTVV.

This clonotype occurred many times. This chain joins TRBV7-2 and TRBJ2-3, with 7 bases matching TRBD2. CDR1 and CDR2 (germline): SGHTA, FQGNSA. J was trimmed by 3 bases and V by 4 bases; bases with no gene match: 4. The CDR3 totals 14 residues. The CDR3 DNA reads as TGTGCCAGCAGCTGGGCGGGACTAACAGATACGCAGTATTTT. This gives the protein CASSWAGLTDTQYF.

The rearrangement uses TRBV30 and TRBJ1-6; 11 bases are a match to TRBD1. Trimming at V came to 3 bases and at J to 8 bases, leaving 6 bases not matched to a gene. CDR1 and CDR2 (germline): GTSNPN, SVGIG (reference sequence). CDR3 length: 15 residues. The CDR3 nucleotides read TGTGCCTGGAGCAATCTGGGACAGGGGGATTCACCCCTCCACTTT. This sequence encodes CAWSNLGQGDSPLHF.

This clonotype has ten or more counts. The CDR3 protein is CATYSTQGARRDEQFF. Written as DNA, the CDR3 is TGTGCCACCTACTCGACTCAGGGGGCACGAAGGGATGAGCAGTTCTTC. The rearrangement uses TRBV10-3 and TRBJ2-1; 8 bases are a match to TRBD1. The CDR3 totals 16 residues. The V segment lost 10 bases and the J segment 8 bases; nucleotides outside the gene matches: 19. Germline lookup yields CDR1 ENHRY and CDR2 SYGVKD.

This clonotype came up many times. This chain uses TRBV12-3 or TRBV12-4 with TRBJ1-5; the D gene is possibly TRBD1 (5 bases). This CDR3 region has 15 residues. Trimming took 1 base from V and 2 from J, leaving 9 bases between them. The CDR3: CASSLGGLGNQPQHF. The CDR3 DNA is TGTGCCAGCAGTTTAGGGGGGTTGGGCAATCAGCCCCAGCATTTT.

The table lists this clonotype with many counts. The chain joins TRBV20-1 to TRBJ2-5; D not certain. Germline loops: CDR1 DFQATT, CDR2 SNEGSKA (reference sequence). V shed 0 bases and J shed 2 bases, with 10 bases lying between them. The CDR3 covers 14 residues. The CDR3 region is CSAREIPIQETQYF. The CDR3 DNA sequence: TGCAGTGCTAGAGAGATCCCCATTCAAGAGACCCAGTACTTC.

This clonotype occurred a few times. The chain joins TRBV10-3 to TRBJ1-2; D may be TRBD1 (5 bases). Germline lookup yields CDR1 ENHRY and CDR2 SYGVKD. The CDR3 has 15 amino acids. V was pared by 7 bases and J by 7 bases, with 22 bases between. The CDR3 is CAINPQGGVIGGYTF. The CDR3 nucleotides are TGTGCCATCAATCCCCAGGGAGGAGTTATAGGTGGCTACACCTTC.

This clonotype was observed a handful of times. It may be a read error: a sequence one base away is much more abundant. V gene TRBV24-1 combines with J gene TRBJ1-1, with D hard to call. Germline assignment: CDR1 KGHDR and CDR2 SFDVKD. The CDR3 covers 15 residues. V lost 12 bases, J lost 2 bases, and 21 bases lay in between. CDR3 in DNA: TGTGCCGCCCCGCCGGCGGAATCGACCAACACTGAAGCTTTCTTT. This gives the protein CAAPPAESTNTEAFF.

A few counts support this clonotype. The J gene is TRBJ2-1, the V gene TRBV7-2, with 15 nucleotides matching TRBD2. Germline V gene lookup returns CDR1 SGHTA and CDR2 FQGNSA. This CDR3 has 17 amino acids. V trimming: 5 bases; J trimming: 8 bases; junction bases outside the gene matches: 10. CDR3 bases: TGTGCCAGCAGCAGGGGACTAGCGGGGGGCAGTGGGTATGAGCAGTTCTTC. Protein: CASSRGLAGGSGYEQFF.

In its sample, this clonotype was seen many times. The chain has TRBV4-2 and TRBJ2-5, with a tentative D call TRBD2 (6 bases). The CDR3 is 17 amino acids. Trimming took 0 bases from V and 4 from J, leaving 18 bases between them. The V gene's germline CDR1 is LGHNA and CDR2 YNFKEQ. The chain's CDR3 is CASSQDLLRGRRETQYF. The CDR3 DNA sequence: TGTGCCAGCAGCCAAGACCTGTTGCGGGGCCGCCGAGAGACCCAGTACTTC.

This clonotype was detected many times. The gene calls are TRBV29-1 and TRBJ2-1; possible D gene TRBD1, 6 bases. Trimming took off 2 bases at V and 5 bases at J, with 16 bases between the two ends. Germline assignment: CDR1 SQVTM and CDR2 ANQGSEA. The CDR3 extends over 15 amino acids. DNA of the CDR3: TGCAGCGTTGAAAACCCCTTAGGGGGTCACAATGAGCAGTTCTTC. Translated: CSVENPLGGHNEQFF.